This TCR beta chain is from a study of blood T cell repertoires in COVID-19. Study context: Sites across the United States, Italy and Spain contributed samples from acute and convalescent COVID-19. Nucleic acid was either cDNA or gDNA, and it came from T cells, B-cell-depleted T cells, or PBMCs.

The CDR3 covers 15 residues. CDR1 is MGHDK, CDR2 SYGVNS, per germline. J was trimmed by 10 bases and V by 1 base; bases with no gene match: 7. Original analysis: Reference gene primer amplification yielded estimated nucleated cell counts. Sequencing was performed with immunoSEQ multiplex PCR; in TCRdb, only in-frame clones are kept and a portion is missing. That table furnishes V, J and clone size, whereas the DNA furnished D and trimming. The sample records 300,000 or so clones, 85% being singletons. This clone was picked up one time. The rearrangement joins TRBV25-1 to TRBJ1-4, with 9 nucleotides matching TRBD1. The receptor was derived from a woman aged 45-65 years with active or convalescent COVID-19. Specimen: peripheral blood. The chain's CDR3 is CASSEFTGGLGKLFF. The DNA for the CDR3 is TGTGCCAGCAGTGAATTTACAGGGGGCCTAGGAAAACTGTTTTTT.